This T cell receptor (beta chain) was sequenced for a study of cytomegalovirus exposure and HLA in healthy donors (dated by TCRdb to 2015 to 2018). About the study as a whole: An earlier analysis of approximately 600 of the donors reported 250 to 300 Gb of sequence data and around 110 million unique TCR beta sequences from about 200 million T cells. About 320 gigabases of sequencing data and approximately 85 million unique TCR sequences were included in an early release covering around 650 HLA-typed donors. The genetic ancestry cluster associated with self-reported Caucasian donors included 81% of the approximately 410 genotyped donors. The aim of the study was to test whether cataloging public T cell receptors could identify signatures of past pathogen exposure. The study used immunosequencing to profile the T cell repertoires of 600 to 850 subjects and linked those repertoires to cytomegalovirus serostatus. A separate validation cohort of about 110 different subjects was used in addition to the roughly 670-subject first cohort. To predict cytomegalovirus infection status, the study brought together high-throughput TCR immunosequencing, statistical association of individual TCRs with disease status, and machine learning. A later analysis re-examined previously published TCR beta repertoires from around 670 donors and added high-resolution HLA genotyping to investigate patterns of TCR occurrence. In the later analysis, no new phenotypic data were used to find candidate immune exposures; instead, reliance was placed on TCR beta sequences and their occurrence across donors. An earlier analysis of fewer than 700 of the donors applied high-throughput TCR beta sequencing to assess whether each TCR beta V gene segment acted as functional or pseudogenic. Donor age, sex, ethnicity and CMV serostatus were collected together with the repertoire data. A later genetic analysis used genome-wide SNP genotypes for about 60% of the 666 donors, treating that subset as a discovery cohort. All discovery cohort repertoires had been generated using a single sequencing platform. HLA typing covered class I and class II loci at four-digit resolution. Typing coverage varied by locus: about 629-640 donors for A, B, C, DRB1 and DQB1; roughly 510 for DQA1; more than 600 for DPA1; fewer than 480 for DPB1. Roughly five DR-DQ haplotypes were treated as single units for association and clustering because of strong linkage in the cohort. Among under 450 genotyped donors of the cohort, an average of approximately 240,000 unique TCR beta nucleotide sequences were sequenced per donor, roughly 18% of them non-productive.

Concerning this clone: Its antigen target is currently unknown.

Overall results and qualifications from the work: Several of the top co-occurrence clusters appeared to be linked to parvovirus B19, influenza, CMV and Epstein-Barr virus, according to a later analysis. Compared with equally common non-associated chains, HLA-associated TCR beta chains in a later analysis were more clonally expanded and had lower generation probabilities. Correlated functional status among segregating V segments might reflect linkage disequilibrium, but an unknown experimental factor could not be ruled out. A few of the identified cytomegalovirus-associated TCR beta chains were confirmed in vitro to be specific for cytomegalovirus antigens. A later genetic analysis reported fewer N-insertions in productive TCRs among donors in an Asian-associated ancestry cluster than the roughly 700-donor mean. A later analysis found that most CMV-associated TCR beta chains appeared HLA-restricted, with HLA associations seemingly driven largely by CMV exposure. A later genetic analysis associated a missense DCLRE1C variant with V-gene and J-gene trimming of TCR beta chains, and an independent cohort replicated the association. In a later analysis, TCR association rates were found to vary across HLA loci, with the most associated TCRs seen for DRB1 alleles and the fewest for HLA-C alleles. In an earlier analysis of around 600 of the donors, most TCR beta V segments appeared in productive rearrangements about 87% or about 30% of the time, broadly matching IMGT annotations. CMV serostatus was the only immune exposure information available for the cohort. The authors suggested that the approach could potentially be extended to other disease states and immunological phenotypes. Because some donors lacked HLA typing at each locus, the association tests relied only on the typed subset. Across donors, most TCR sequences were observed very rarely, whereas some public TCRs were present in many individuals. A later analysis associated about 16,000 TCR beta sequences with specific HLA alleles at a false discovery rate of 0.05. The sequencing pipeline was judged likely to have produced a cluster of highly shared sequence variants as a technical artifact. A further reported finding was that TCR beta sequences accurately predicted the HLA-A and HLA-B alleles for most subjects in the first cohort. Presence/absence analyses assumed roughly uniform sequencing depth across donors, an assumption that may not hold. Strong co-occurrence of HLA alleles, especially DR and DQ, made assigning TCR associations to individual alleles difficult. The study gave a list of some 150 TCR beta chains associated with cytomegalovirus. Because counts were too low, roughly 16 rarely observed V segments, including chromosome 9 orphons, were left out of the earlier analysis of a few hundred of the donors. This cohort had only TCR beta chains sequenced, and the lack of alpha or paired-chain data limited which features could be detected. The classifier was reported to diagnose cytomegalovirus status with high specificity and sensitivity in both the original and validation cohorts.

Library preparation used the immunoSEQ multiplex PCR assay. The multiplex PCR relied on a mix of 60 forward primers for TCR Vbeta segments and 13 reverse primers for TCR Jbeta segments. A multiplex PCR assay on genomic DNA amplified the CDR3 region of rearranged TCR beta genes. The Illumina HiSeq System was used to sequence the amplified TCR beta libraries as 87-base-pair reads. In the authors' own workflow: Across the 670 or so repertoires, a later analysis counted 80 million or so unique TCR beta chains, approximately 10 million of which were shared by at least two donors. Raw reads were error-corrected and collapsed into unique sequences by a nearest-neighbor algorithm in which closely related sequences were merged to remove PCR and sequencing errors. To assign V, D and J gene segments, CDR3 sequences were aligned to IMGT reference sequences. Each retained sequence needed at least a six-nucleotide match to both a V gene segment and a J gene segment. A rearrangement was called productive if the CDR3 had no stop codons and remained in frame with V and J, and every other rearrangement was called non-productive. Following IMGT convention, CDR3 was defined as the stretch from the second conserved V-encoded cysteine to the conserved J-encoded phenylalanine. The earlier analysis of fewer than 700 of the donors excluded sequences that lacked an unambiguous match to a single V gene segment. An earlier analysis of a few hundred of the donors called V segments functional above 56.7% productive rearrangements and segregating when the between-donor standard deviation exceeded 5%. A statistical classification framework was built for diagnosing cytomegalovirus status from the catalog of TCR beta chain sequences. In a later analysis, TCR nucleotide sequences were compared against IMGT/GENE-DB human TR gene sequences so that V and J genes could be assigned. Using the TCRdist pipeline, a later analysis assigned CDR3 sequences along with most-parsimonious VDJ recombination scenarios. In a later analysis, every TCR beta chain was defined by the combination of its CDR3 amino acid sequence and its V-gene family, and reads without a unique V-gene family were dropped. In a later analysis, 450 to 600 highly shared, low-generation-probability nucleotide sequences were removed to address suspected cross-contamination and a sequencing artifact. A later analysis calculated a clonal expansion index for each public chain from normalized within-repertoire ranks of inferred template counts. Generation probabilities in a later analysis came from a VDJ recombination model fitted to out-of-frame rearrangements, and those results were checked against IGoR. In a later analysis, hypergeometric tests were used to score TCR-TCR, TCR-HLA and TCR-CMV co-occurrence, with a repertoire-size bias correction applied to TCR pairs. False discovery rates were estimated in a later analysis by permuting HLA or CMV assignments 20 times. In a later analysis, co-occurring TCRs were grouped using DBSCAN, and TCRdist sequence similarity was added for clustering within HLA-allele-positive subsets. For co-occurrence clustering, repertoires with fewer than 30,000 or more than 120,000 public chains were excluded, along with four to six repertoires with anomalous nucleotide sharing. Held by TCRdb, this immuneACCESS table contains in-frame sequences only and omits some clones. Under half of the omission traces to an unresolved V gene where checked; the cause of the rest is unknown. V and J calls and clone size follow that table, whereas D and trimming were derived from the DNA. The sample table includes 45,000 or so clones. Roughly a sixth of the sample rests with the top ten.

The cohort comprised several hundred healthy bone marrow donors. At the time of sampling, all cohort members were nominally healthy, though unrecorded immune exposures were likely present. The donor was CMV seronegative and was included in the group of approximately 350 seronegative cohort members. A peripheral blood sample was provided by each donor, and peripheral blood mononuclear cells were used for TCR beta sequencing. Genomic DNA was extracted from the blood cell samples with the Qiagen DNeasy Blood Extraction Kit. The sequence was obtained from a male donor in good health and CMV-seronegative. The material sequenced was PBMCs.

The CDR3 corresponds to CASSLEMANTEAFF. Read as DNA, the sequence is TGCGCCAGCAGCTTGGAGATGGCAAACACTGAAGCTTTCTTT. Here the chain combines TRBV5-1 and TRBJ1-1, with the identity of the D gene unclear. The CDR3 contains 14 residues, cysteine and phenylalanine counted. The CDR3 DNA has 42 bases and is translated from base 1. Cut back by 0 bases and 2 bases, the V and J ends lie 8 bases apart. Via the germline V gene, CDR1 is SGHRS and CDR2 YFSETQ.